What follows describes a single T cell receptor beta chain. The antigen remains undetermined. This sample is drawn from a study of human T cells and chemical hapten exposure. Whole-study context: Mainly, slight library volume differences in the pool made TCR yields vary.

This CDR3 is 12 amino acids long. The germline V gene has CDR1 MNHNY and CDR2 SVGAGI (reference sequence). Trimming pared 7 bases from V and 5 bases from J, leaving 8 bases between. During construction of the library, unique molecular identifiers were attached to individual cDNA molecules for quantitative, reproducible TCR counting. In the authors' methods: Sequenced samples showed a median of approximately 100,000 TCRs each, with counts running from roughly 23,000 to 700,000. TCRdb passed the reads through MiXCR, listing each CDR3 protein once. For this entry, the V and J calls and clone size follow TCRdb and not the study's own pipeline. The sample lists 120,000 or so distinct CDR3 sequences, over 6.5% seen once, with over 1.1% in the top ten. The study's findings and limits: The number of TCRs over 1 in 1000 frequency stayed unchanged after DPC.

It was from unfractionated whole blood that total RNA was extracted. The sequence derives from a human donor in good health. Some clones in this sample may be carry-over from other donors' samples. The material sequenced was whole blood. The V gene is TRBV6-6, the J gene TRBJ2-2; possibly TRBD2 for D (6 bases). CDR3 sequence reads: CASTRETGELFF. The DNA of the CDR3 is TGTGCCAGCACCCGGGAGACCGGGGAGCTGTTTTTT.